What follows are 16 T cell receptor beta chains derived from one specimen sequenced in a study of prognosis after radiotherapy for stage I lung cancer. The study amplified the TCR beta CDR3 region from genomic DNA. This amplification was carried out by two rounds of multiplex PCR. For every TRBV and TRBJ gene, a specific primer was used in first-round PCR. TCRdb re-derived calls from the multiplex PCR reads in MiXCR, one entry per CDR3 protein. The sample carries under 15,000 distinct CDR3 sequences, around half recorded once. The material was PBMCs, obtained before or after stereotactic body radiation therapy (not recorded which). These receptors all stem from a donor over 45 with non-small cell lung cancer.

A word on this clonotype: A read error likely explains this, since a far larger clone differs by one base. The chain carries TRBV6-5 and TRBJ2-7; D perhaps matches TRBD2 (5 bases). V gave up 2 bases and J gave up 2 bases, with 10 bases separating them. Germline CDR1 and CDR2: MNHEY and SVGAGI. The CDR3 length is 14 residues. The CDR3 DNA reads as TGTGCCAGCAGTTACAGCGGCAAAGCCTACGAGCAGTACTTC. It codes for CASSYSGKAYEQYF.

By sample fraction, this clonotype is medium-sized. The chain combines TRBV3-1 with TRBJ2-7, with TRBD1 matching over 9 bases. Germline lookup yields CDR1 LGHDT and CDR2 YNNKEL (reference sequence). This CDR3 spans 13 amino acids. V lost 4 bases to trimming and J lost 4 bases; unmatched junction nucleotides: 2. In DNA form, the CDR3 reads TGTGCCAGCAGCCGGGGACAGGGTTACGAGCAGTACTTC. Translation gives CASSRGQGYEQYF.

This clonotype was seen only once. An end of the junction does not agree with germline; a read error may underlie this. CDR3 protein: CASILLVADQPQHF. The CDR3 DNA sequence: TGTGCCAGCATTTTATTGGTAGCGGATCAGCCCCAGCATTTT. The chain is built from TRBV27 and TRBJ1-5; no firm D call. Germline V gene sequence: CDR1 MNHEY, CDR2 SMNVEV (reference sequence). The CDR3 has 14 residues.

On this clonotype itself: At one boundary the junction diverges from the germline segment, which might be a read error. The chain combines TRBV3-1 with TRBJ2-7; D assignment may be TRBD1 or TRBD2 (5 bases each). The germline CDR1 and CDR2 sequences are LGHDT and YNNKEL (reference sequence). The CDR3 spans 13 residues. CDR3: CTSSLVGPYEQYF. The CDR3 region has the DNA TGTACCAGCAGCCTCGTGGGACCCTACGAGCAGTACTTC.

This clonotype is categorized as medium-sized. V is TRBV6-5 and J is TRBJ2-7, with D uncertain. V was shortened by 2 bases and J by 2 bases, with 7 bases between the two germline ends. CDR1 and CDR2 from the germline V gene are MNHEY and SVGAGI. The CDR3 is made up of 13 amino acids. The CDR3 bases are TGTGCCAGCAGTTACCCCCCTGCCTACGAGCAGTACTTC. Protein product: CASSYPPAYEQYF.

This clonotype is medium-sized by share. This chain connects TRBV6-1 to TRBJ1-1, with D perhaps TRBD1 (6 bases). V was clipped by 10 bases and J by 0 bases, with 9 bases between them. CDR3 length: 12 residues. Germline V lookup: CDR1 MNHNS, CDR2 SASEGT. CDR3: CATSGVNTEAFF. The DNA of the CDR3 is TGTGCCACCTCAGGGGTGAACACTGAAGCTTTCTTT.

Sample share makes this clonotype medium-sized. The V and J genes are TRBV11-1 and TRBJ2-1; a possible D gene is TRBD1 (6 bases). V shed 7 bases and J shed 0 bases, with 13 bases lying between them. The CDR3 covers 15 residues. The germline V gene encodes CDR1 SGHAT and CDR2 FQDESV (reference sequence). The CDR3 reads CASNPLDSSYNEQFF. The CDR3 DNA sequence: TGTGCCAGCAACCCACTGGACAGCTCCTACAATGAGCAGTTCTTC.

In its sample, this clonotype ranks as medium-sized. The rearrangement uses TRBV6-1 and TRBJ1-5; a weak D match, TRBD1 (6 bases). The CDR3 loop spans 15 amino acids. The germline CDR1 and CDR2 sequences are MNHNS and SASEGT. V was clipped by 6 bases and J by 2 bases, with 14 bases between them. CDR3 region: CASRLQGDRNQPQHF. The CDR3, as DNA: TGTGCCAGCAGGCTACAGGGTGATCGCAATCAGCCCCAGCATTTT.

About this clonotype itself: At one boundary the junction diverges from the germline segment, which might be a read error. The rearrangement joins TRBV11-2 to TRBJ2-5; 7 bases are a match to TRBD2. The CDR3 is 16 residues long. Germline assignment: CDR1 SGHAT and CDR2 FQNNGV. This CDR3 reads CASSRRGEQPQDTQYF. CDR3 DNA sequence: TGTGCCAGCAGTCGCCGGGGGGAGCAGCCGCAAGATACCCAGTACTTC.

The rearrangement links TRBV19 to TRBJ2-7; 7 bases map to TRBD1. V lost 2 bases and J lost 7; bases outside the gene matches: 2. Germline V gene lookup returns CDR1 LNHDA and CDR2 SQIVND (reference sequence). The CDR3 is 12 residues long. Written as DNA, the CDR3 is TGTGCCAGTAGTATATCAGGGGGAGAGCAGTACTTC. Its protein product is CASSISGGEQYF.

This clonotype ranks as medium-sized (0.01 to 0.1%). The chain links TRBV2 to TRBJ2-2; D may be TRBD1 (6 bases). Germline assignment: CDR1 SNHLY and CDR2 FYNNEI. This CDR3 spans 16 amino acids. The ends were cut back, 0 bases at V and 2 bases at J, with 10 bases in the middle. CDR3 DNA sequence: TGTGCCAGCAGTGAAGCCGGGACACTTAACACCGGGGAGCTGTTTTTT. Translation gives CASSEAGTLNTGELFF.

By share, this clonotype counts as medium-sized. CDR3: CASTRAGEGTGELFF. CDR3 in DNA: TGTGCCAGCACTAGAGCGGGAGAGGGCACCGGGGAGCTGTTTTTT. This sequence joins TRBV12-3 or TRBV12-4 and TRBJ2-2; 8 bases are shared with TRBD2. CDR3 length: 15 residues. J lost 4 bases, V lost 7 bases, and 8 bases had no gene match.

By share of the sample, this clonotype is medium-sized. The CDR3 DNA reads TGTGCCAGCAGTTTTCTGGCGGGACCCCGCAGTAGTGAGCAGTTCTTC. It is translated as CASSFLAGPRSSEQFF. This chain connects TRBV12-3 or TRBV12-4 to TRBJ2-1, with a tentative D call TRBD2 (6 bases). The CDR3 contains 16 residues. V lost 3 bases and J 9 bases, leaving 21 bases between the germline ends.

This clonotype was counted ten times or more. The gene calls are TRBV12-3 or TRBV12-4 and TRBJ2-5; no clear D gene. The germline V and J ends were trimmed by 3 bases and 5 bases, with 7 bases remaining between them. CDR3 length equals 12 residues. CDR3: CASSLGFETQYF. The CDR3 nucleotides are TGTGCCAGCAGTTTGGGGTTTGAGACCCAGTACTTC.

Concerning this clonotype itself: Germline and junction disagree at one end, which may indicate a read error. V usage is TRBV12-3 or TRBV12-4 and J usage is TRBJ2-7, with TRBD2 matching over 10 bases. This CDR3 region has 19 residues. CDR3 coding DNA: TGTGCCAGCAGTTTAGGAACAGGGACTAGCGTGAGAAGGGGCTACGAGCAGTACTTT. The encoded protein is CASSLGTGTSVRRGYEQYF.

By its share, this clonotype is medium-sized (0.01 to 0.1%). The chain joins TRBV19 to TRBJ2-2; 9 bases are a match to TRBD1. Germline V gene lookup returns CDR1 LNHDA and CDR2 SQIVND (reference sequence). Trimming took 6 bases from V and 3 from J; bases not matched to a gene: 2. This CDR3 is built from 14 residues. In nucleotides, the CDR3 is TGTGCCAGTAGCCGGGACAGGGACACCGGGGAGCTGTTTTTT. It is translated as CASSRDRDTGELFF.